The next 21 T cell receptor beta chains were all read from a single sample in a study of shared clonotypes between healthy human individuals. The protocol was immunoSEQ multiplex PCR, while the TCRdb copy is restricted to in-frame clones and leaves out a portion. The sample carries a few hundred thousand clones, around 80% recorded once. The sequenced sample consisted of PBMCs. The receptors shown here come from a woman between 40 and 55 years old in good health. Some clones in this sample may be carry-over from other donors' samples.

This chain links TRBV29-1 with TRBJ2-2; 11 bases agree with TRBD2. There are 13 residues in the CDR3. V shed 4 bases and J 5 bases; nucleotides not matched to a gene: 0. The germline gives CDR1 SQVTM, CDR2 ANQGSEA. The CDR3 region has the DNA TGCAGCGTTGTAGCGGGAGGGACCGGGGAGCTGTTTTTT. Residues: CSVVAGGTGELFF.

This clone was seen just once. The V gene is TRBV10-3, the J gene TRBJ1-1, with 7 bases lining up with TRBD1. V dropped 11 bases and J dropped 7; count of bases not matched to a gene: 7. This CDR3 has 11 residues. The germline V gene has CDR1 ENHRY and CDR2 SYGVKD. CDR3 protein: CAAGTEYEAFF. As DNA, the CDR3 is TGTGCCGCCGGGACAGAGTATGAAGCTTTCTTT.

Worth noting for this clone: A far more abundant clone sits one base away, making this likely a read error. The sample carries other DNA sequences with the same CDR3. CDR3 in amino acids: CASSLAVGAGELFF. CDR3 DNA: TGTGCCAGCAGCTTAGCGGTAGGGGCCGGGGAGCTGTTTTTC. J is TRBJ2-2 and V is TRBV7-6; D might be TRBD1 or TRBD2, each matching 5 bases. CDR1 SGHVS and CDR2 FNYEAQ come from the germline V gene. The CDR3 consists of 14 residues. Using reference TRBV7-6 and TRBJ2-2 for the parts outside the CDR3, the full variable domain is GAGVSQSPRYKVTKRGQDVALRCDPISGHVSLYWYRQALGQGPEFLTYFNYEAQQDKSGLPNDRFSAERPEGSISTLTIQRTEQRDSAMYRCASSLAVGAGELFFGEGSRLTVL.

This clone has more than one count but fewer than ten. The DNA for the CDR3 is TGTGCCAGCTTTACCCCCGGGCAGGGAGACCTCAGACTCTCCTACGAGCAGTACTTC. It translates to CASFTPGQGDLRLSYEQYF. The chain is built from TRBV28 and TRBJ2-7, with D perhaps matching TRBD1 or TRBD2 (5 bases each). The CDR3 is 19 amino acids. Trimming cost V 8 bases and J 0 bases, with 29 bases left between them. Germline V CDR1 and CDR2: MDHEN, SYDVKM.

The chain uses TRBV27 and TRBJ1-5; D gene uncertain. From germline, CDR1 is MNHEY and CDR2 SMNVEV (reference sequence). Trimming took off 4 bases at V and 4 bases at J, with 11 bases between the two ends. The CDR3 runs 14 residues. The CDR3 here is CASSSRRGNQPQHF. CDR3 sequence (DNA): TGTGCCAGCAGTTCTCGACGGGGAAATCAGCCCCAGCATTTT.

Ten or more counts support this clone. The chain uses TRBV2 and TRBJ1-1; a possible D gene is TRBD1 (5 bases). V was clipped by 4 bases and J by 5 bases, with 11 bases between them. Germline V CDR1 and CDR2: SNHLY, FYNNEI. The CDR3 contains 13 residues. The CDR3 region is CASSVEGRTEAFF. CDR3 in DNA: TGTGCCAGCAGTGTTGAGGGGAGGACTGAAGCTTTCTTT.

The chain combines TRBV7-3 with TRBJ2-3, with a weak D call TRBD2 (5 bases). V was shortened by 3 bases and J by 7 bases, with 17 bases between the two germline ends. Germline CDR1 and CDR2: SGHTA and FQGTGA. The CDR3 loop spans 15 amino acids. DNA of the CDR3: TGTGCCAGCAGCTTTTCTCCGAGGGTACAACATACGCAGTATTTT. Translated: CASSFSPRVQHTQYF. Variable domain in full (rest from reference TRBV7-3 and TRBJ2-3): GAGVSQTPSNKVTEKGKYVELRCDPISGHTALYWYRQSLGQGPEFLIYFQGTGAADDSGLPNDRFFAVRPEGSVSTLKIQRTERGDSAVYLCASSFSPRVQHTQYFGPGTRLTVL.

The chain uses TRBV2 and TRBJ2-4; D gene uncertain. Trimming pared 7 bases from V and 1 base from J, leaving 8 bases between. This CDR3 spans 13 amino acids. Germline CDR1 and CDR2: SNHLY and FYNNEI. CDR3 bases: TGTGCCAGCACGAGACCTGCCAAAAACATTCAGTACTTC. It codes for CASTRPAKNIQYF.

The chain has TRBV7-3 and TRBJ2-3; no clear D gene. This CDR3 contains 15 residues. V gave up 3 bases and J gave up 3 bases, with 13 bases separating them. CDR1 is SGHTA, CDR2 FQGTGA, per germline. The CDR3 loop reads CASSLGYLSTDTQYF. The CDR3, as DNA: TGTGCCAGCAGCTTGGGCTACCTTTCGACAGATACGCAGTATTTT.

The gene calls are TRBV7-9 and TRBJ2-1; D is undetermined. The CDR3 has 12 residues. V lost 5 bases, J lost 3 bases, and 5 bases lay in between. CDR1 SEHNR and CDR2 FQNEAQ come from the germline V gene (reference sequence). CDR3 residues: CASSPNYNEQFF. The CDR3 region has the DNA TGTGCCAGCAGCCCAAACTACAATGAGCAGTTCTTC. The variable domain in full, completed from reference TRBV7-9 and TRBJ2-1, reads DTGVSQNPRHKITKRGQNVTFRCDPISEHNRLYWYRQTLGQGPEFLTYFQNEAQLEKSRLLSDRFSAERPKGSFSTLEIQRTEQGDSAMYLCASSPNYNEQFFGPGTRLTVL.

V is TRBV5-1 and J is TRBJ2-5; D may be TRBD2 (5 bases). V lost 0 bases and J lost 5, with 17 bases in between. CDR3 length equals 16 residues. Germline V gives CDR1 SGHRS, CDR2 YFSETQ. The CDR3 sequence: CASSLEVWENRETQYF. CDR3 DNA sequence: TGCGCCAGCAGCTTGGAGGTTTGGGAGAATCGGGAGACCCAGTACTTC.

This clone was seen a handful of times. This sample includes further DNA sequences coding for the same CDR3. This sequence joins TRBV6-1 and TRBJ2-1; D not resolved. The V gene lost 8 bases and the J gene lost 5 bases, with 4 bases spanning the gap. CDR3 size: 10 residues. Germline V CDR1 and CDR2: MNHNS, SASEGT. The CDR3 protein is CASADNEQFF. The CDR3 DNA follows: TGTGCCAGCGCAGACAATGAGCAGTTCTTC.

This clone was detected once. The CDR3 DNA reads TGTGCCAGCAGCTTAGATCTCGCGGGGGGCAGCGAGCAGTACTTC. Translating it yields CASSLDLAGGSEQYF. J is TRBJ2-7 and V is TRBV11-2, with 8 bases lining up with TRBD2. The V segment lost 0 bases and the J segment 6 bases; nucleotides outside the gene matches: 7. The length of the CDR3 is 15 residues. Germline CDR1 is SGHAT and CDR2 is FQNNGV.

The V and J genes are TRBV11-2 and TRBJ2-7; 7 bases line up with TRBD2. The CDR3 consists of 14 residues. The ends lost 2 bases at V and 0 bases at J; junction bases unmatched: 1. Per germline, CDR1 SGHAT and CDR2 FQNNGV. The chain's CDR3 is CASSLWTSSYEQYF. The CDR3 DNA is TGTGCCAGCAGCTTATGGACTAGCTCCTACGAGCAGTACTTC.

This clone was detected a few times. This chain joins TRBV2 and TRBJ2-7, with 8 bases that match TRBD2. The length of the CDR3 is 13 residues. J was trimmed by 6 bases and V by 7 bases; bases with no gene match: 8. Germline CDR1 reads SNHLY; CDR2 reads FYNNEI. CDR3 DNA sequence: TGTGCCAGCAAACCGGGACTAGAGGGCGAGCAGTACTTC. Its translation: CASKPGLEGEQYF. The full variable domain, in which reference TRBV2 and TRBJ2-7 provide the parts outside the CDR3, is EPEVTQTPSHQVTQMGQEVILRCVPISNHLYFYWYRQILGQKVEFLVSFYNNEISEKSEIFDDQFSVERPDGSNFTLKIRSTKLEDSAMYFCASKPGLEGEQYFGPGTRLTVT.

The chain combines TRBV6-5 with TRBJ2-5, with D perhaps matching TRBD1 (6 bases). The CDR3 runs 14 residues. The germline gives CDR1 MNHEY, CDR2 SVGAGI. V shed 2 bases and J shed 5 bases, with 12 bases lying between them. The CDR3 loop is CASSYNRDRETQYF. Written as DNA, the CDR3 is TGTGCCAGCAGTTACAACAGGGATAGGGAGACCCAGTACTTC.

The gene calls are TRBV5-1 and TRBJ2-3, with D unresolved. CDR3 length: 12 residues. Looked up from germline, CDR1 is SGHRS and CDR2 is YFSETQ. V shed 4 bases and J shed 0 bases, with 3 bases lying between them. The CDR3 is CASSQSTDTQYF. The CDR3 DNA is TGCGCCAGCAGCCAAAGCACAGATACGCAGTATTTT.

The CDR3, as DNA: TGTGCCAGCAGCCGGACCGCTAGCAATCAGCCCCAGCATTTT. Its protein is CASSRTASNQPQHF. The chain employs TRBV4-2 and TRBJ1-5; D is unresolved. Germline CDR1 LGHNA, CDR2 YNFKEQ. The CDR3 consists of 14 residues. V shed 4 bases and J shed 0 bases, with 7 bases lying between them.

J is TRBJ2-7 and V is TRBV7-2; weak D call: TRBD2 (6 bases). The CDR3 extends over 15 amino acids. Between the trimmed V and J ends, which lost 1 base and 7 bases, there was a span of 17 bases. Germline lookup yields CDR1 SGHTA and CDR2 FQGNSA. The CDR3 DNA is TGTGCCAGCAGCTTAGTTGGGGGGAGTGAAGGGGAGCAGTACTTC. Translated, it gives CASSLVGGSEGEQYF.

This rearrangement joins TRBV5-1 to TRBJ1-2; 10 bases are shared with TRBD1. The V and J ends lost 4 bases and 7 bases, in that order; junction bases with no gene match: 16. The germline CDR1 and CDR2 sequences are SGHRS and YFSETQ. CDR3 length: 17 amino acids. The CDR3 is CASSDGPGTGDSVGYTF. As DNA, the CDR3 is TGCGCCAGCAGCGACGGTCCCGGGACAGGGGATTCCGTTGGCTACACCTTC. Complete variable domain (other parts from reference TRBV5-1 and TRBJ1-2): KAGVTQTPRYLIKTRGQQVTLSCSPISGHRSVSWYQQTPGQGLQFLFEYFSETQRNKGNFPGRFSGRQFSNSRSEMNVSTLELGDSALYLCASSDGPGTGDSVGYTFGSGTRLTVV.

The V and J genes are TRBV5-6 and TRBJ2-4; D might be TRBD2 (6 bases). The CDR3 sequence is 13 residues long. Germline CDR1 is SGHDT and CDR2 is YYEEEE. The V end was cut by 2 bases, the J end by 9 bases, with 12 bases between. In DNA form, the CDR3 reads TGTGCCAGCAGCTTTTCGGGGGTAGGCATTCAGTACTTC. Translating gives CASSFSGVGIQYF.